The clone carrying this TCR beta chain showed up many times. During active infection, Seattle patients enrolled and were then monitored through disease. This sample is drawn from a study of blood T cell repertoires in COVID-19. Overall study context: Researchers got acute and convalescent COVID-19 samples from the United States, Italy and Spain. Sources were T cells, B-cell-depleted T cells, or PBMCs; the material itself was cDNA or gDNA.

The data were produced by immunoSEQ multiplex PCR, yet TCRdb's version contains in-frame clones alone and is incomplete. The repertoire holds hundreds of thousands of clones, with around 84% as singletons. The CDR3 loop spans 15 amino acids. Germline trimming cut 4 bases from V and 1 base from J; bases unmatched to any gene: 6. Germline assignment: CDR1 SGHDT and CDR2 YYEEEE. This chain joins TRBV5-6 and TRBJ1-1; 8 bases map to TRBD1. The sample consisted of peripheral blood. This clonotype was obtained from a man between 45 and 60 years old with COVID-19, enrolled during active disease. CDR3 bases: TGTGCCAGCAGCCCCCGACAGGGGAGGAACACTGAAGCTTTCTTT. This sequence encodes CASSPRQGRNTEAFF.